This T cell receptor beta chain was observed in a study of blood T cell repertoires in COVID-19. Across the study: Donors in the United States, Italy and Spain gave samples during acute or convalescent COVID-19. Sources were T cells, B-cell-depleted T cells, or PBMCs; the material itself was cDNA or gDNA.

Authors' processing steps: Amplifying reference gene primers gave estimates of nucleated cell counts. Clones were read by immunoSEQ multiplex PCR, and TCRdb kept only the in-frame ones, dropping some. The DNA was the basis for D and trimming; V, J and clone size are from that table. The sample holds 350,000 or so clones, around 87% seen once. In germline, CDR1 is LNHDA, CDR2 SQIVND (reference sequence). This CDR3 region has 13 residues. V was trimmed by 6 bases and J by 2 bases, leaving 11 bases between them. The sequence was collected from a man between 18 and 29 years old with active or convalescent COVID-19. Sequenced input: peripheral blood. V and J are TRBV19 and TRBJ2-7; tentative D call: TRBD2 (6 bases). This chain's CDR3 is CASSFAGPYEQYF. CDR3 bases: TGTGCCAGTAGCTTCGCGGGACCCTACGAGCAGTACTTC.